This record looks at one TCR beta chain sequence and its context. This entry belongs to a study of blood T cell repertoires in COVID-19. Study context: The study drew acute and convalescent COVID-19 samples from the United States, Italy and Spain. PBMCs, B-cell-depleted T cells, or T cells provided the cDNA or gDNA that made up the material.

Assay used: immunoSEQ multiplex PCR; TCRdb lists only in-frame clones, some missing. The sample shows 70,000 or so clones, about nine tenths of them seen only once. The length of the CDR3 is 17 residues. J was trimmed by 3 bases and V by 2 bases; bases with no gene match: 11. Looked up from germline, CDR1 is GTSNPN and CDR2 is SVGIG (reference sequence). V and J are TRBV30 and TRBJ1-4, with TRBD1 matching over 8 bases. The clonotype originates from a woman in her late teens or twenties with acute or convalescent COVID-19. The sequenced sample consisted of peripheral blood. CDR3 loop: CAWSRTAGGRANEKLFF. For the CDR3, the DNA is TGTGCCTGGAGTCGGACCGCAGGGGGCAGAGCTAATGAAAAACTGTTTTTT.